Here is one T cell receptor (beta chain) with its context. The sample belongs to a study of blood T cell repertoires in COVID-19. At the level of the study: The origin of the acute and convalescent COVID-19 samples was the United States, Italy and Spain.

V was shortened by 5 bases and J by 2 bases, with 16 bases between the two germline ends. The germline gives CDR1 SQVTM, CDR2 ANQGSEA. The length of the CDR3 is 14 residues. Sequencing used immunoSEQ multiplex PCR; TCRdb keeps in-frame clones, though not all of them. The sample yields approximately 300,000 clones, 86% seen once. The clonotype was recovered from a woman aged 45-59 years with acute or convalescent COVID-19. The chain has TRBV29-1 and TRBJ2-7, with D possibly TRBD1 on 6 matching bases. The specimen was peripheral blood. The CDR3 sequence: CSVFPTGNTYEQYF. DNA of the CDR3: TGCAGCGTTTTCCCGACAGGTAATACCTACGAGCAGTACTTC.